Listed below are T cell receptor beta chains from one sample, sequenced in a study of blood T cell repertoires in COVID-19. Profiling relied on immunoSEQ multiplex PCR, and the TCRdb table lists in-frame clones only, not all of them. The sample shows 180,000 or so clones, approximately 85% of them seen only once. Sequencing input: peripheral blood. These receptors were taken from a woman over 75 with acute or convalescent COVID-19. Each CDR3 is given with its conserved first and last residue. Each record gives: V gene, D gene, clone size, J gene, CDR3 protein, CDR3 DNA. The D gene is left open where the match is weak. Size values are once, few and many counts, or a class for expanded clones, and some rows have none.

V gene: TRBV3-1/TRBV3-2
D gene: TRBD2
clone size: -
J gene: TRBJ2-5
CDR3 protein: CASSQARGGRETQYF
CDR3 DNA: TGTGCCAGCAGCCAGGCACGGGGGGGGCGAGAGACCCAGTACTTC

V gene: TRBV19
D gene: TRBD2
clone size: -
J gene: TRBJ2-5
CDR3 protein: CASSTFSGGAREETQYF
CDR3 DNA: TGTGCCAGTAGTACCTTTAGCGGGGGGGCTAGGGAAGAGACCCAGTACTTC

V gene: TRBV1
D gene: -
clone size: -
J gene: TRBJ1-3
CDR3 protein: CTSSQAPGQGLQSSGNTIYF
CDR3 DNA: TGCACCAGCAGCCAAGCTCCGGGACAGGGGTTACAGAGCTCTGGAAACACCATATATTTT

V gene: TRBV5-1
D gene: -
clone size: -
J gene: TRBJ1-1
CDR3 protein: CASSPTGSDTEAFF
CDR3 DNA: TGCGCCAGCAGCCCTACAGGGTCGGACACTGAAGCTTTCTTT

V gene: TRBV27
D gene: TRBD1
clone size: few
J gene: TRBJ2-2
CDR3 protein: CASSPLGDRDTGELFF
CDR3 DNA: TGTGCCAGCAGTCCCCTTGGCGACAGGGACACCGGGGAGCTGTTTTTT

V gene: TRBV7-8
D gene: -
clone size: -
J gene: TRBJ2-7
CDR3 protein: CASSPRTPKSSYEQYF
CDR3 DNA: TGTGCCAGCAGCCCAAGAACCCCAAAGAGCTCCTACGAGCAGTACTTC

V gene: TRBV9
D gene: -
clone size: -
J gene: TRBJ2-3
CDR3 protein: CASSVDGAGFPDTQYF
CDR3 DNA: TGTGCCAGCAGCGTAGACGGGGCGGGATTCCCAGATACGCAGTATTTT

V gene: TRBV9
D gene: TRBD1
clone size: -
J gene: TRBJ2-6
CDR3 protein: CASSVAGGGANVLTF
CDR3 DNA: TGTGCCAGCAGCGTAGCAGGGGGAGGGGCCAACGTCCTGACTTTC

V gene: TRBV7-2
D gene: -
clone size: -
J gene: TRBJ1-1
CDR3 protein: CASSLSASSTEAFF
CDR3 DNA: TGTGCCAGCAGCTTAAGCGCATCGAGCACTGAAGCTTTCTTT

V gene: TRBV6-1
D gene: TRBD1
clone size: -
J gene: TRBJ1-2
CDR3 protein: CASSGASGQGVGGYTF
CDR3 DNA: TGTGCCAGCAGTGGAGCTTCGGGACAGGGTGTAGGTGGCTACACCTTC

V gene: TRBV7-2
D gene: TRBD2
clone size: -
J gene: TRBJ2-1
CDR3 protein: CASRDRGGTYNEQFF
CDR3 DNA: TGTGCCAGCAGGGATCGGGGGGGGACCTACAATGAGCAGTTCTTC

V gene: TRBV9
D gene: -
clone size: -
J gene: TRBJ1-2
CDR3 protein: CASSVGWQYNYGYTF
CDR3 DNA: TGTGCCAGCAGCGTAGGTTGGCAGTATAACTATGGCTACACCTTC

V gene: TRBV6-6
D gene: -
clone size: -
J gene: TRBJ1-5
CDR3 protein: CASSHRRENNQPQHF
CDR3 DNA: TGTGCCAGCAGTCACCGGAGGGAAAACAATCAGCCCCAGCATTTT

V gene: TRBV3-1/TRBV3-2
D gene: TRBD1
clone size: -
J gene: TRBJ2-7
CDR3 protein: CASSPGTGSYEQYF
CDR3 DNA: TGTGCCAGCAGCCCCGGGACAGGGTCCTACGAGCAGTACTTC

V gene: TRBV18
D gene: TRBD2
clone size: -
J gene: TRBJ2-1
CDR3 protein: CASSPTAAGGPSEQFF
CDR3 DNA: TGTGCCAGCTCACCAACGGCAGCGGGGGGGCCGAGTGAGCAGTTCTTC

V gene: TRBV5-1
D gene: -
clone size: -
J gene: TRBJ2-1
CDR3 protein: CASRATSSGSYNEQFF
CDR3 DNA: TGCGCCAGCAGGGCCACTAGCTCCGGCTCCTACAATGAGCAGTTCTTC

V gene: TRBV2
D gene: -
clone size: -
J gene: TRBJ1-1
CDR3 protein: CASSATRVFF
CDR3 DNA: TGTGCCAGCAGCGCTACCCGGGTTTTCTTT

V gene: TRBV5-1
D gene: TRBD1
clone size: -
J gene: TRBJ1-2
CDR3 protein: CASSRSGTGAFGYTF
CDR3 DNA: TGCGCCAGCAGCCGGTCCGGGACAGGGGCTTTTGGCTACACCTTC

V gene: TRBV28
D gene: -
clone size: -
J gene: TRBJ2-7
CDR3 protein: CASRGTTPYEQYF
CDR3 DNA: TGTGCCAGCAGGGGGACAACTCCCTACGAGCAGTACTTC

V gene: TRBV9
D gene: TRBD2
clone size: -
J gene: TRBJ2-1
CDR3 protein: CASSETSRLYNEQFF
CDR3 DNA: TGTGCCAGCAGCGAGACTAGCAGACTCTACAATGAGCAGTTCTTC

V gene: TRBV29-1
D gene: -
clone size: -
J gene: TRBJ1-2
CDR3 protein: CSVEGVRGSFSGYTF
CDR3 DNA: TGCAGCGTCGAGGGGGTGAGGGGAAGCTTCTCTGGCTACACCTTC

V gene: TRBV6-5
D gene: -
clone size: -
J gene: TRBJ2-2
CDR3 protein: CASSYVAGNTGELFF
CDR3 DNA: TGTGCCAGCAGTTACGTGGCTGGGAACACCGGGGAGCTGTTTTTT

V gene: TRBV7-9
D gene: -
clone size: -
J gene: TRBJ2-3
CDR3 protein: CASRRRVLRDWRDTQYF
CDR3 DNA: TGTGCCAGCAGACGAAGGGTTCTTCGGGACTGGAGAGATACGCAGTATTTT

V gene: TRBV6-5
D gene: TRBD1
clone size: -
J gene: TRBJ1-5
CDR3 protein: CASSSTGGVQPQHF
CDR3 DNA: TGTGCCAGCAGCTCGACAGGGGGCGTTCAGCCCCAGCATTTT